Ten or more counts support the clone carrying this T cell receptor beta chain. This entry is derived from a study of prognosis after radiotherapy for stage I lung cancer. Whole-study context: Patients were approximately 13 men and five to seven women aged about 53 to 84, median 74.5 years.

The study amplified the TCR beta CDR3 region from genomic DNA. This amplification was carried out by two rounds of multiplex PCR. Each TRBV and TRBJ gene had its own primer in the first PCR round. TCRdb itself ran the multiplex PCR reads through MiXCR, one entry per CDR3 protein. The sample consists of about 59,000 distinct CDR3 sequences, more than 20% of them appearing once. There are 15 residues in the CDR3. Germline V gene lookup returns CDR1 SGHRS and CDR2 YFSETQ. Germline trimming cut 2 bases from V and 10 bases from J; bases unmatched to any gene: 7. The blood draw at each of two time points yielded six milliliters of peripheral blood.

The receptor comes from a donor over 45 with non-small cell lung cancer. V is TRBV5-1 and J is TRBJ2-1; 12 bases align to TRBD1. The starting material was PBMCs, obtained before or after stereotactic body radiation therapy (not recorded which). The CDR3 DNA sequence: TGCGCCAGCAGCTTAACGGGACAGGGGGCTTGGGAGCAGTTCTTC. As protein: CASSLTGQGAWEQFF. The variable domain in full, with the rest retrieved from reference TRBV5-1 and TRBJ2-1, is KAGVTQTPRYLIKTRGQQVTLSCSPISGHRSVSWYQQTPGQGLQFLFEYFSETQRNKGNFPGRFSGRQFSNSRSEMNVSTLELGDSALYLCASSLTGQGAWEQFFGPGTRLTVL.